The sample holds many counts of the clone carrying this TCR beta chain. Its antigen remains unknown. V shed 6 bases, J shed 9 bases, and the junction held 16 bases outside the gene matches. This CDR3 contains 14 residues. The V gene's germline CDR1 is SQVTM and CDR2 ANQGSEA. Synthesis of cDNA was accomplished via 5'RACE employing 10-nucleotide random UMIs. TCRdb fed the 5' RACE reads into MiXCR, producing one record per CDR3 protein. The sample holds 40,000 or so distinct CDR3 sequences; 11% are singletons and the top ten take roughly 4%. Specified time point: technical triplicate 1. The unsorted libraries originated from 2 million PBMCs that had been stored at -80 C. These data belong to a study of neurological immune-mediated disorders. General study points: Across subjects, expanded clones had no CDR3 amino acid sequences in common, pointing to private repertoires in all groups. The most TCR clonal expansion was seen in HTLV-1-associated myelopathy, and the least was seen in multiple sclerosis, which fell below healthy controls.

This receptor was obtained from a man in his 60s with HTLV-1-associated myelopathy (HAM/TSP). This chain connects TRBV29-1 to TRBJ2-5, with TRBD1 identical over 7 bases. Source material: PBMCs. The CDR3 nucleotides are TGCAGCGTCTTGAAGCCAGGGGGAAGGGAAGCCCAGTACTTC. Its protein product is CSVLKPGGREAQYF.